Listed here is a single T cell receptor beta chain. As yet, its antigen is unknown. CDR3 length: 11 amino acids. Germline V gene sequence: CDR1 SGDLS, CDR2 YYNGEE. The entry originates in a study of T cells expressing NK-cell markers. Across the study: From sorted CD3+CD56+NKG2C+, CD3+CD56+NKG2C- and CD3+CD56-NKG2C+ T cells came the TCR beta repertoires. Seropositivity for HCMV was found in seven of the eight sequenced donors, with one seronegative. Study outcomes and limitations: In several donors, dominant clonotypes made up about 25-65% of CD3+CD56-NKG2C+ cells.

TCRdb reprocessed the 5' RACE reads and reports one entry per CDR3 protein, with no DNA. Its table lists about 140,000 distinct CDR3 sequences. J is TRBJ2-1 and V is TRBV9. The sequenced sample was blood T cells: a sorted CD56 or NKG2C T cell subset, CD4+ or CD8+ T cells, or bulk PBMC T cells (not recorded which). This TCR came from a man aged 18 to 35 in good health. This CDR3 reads CASSESDEQFF.